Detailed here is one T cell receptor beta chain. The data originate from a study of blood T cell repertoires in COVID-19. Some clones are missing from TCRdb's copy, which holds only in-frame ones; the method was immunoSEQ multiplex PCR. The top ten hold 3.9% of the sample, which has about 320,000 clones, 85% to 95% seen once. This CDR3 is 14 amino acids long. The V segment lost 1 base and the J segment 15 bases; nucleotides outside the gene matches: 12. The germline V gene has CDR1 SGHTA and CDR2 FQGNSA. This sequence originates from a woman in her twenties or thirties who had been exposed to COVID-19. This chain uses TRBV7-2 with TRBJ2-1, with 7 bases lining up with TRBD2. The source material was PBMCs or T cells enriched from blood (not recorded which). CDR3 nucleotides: TGTGCCAGCAGCTTAGGGCCTAGCGGACCCGAGGGGTTCTTC. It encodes CASSLGPSGPEGFF.